This T cell receptor (beta chain) was captured in a study of cytotoxic CD8 clonotypes in ibrutinib-treated CLL. Trimming stripped 1 base from V and 9 bases from J, with 13 bases between. The V gene's germline CDR1 is SGHNT and CDR2 YENEEA. The CDR3 has 14 amino acids. Assay used: immunoSEQ multiplex PCR; TCRdb lists only in-frame clones, some missing. This sample yields about 300,000 clones, of which around 77% are seen a single time; about 5.8% belongs to the top ten. V is TRBV11-3 and J is TRBJ2-1; D may be TRBD2 (5 bases). This clonotype originated in a human donor with chronic lymphocytic leukemia. The sample in question was PBMCs, obtained at disease progression, from a patient treated with ibrutinib. In nucleotides, the CDR3 is TGTGCCAGCAGCTTAGTCGGTTCGGCGGGTGAGCAGTTCTTC. It translates to CASSLVGSAGEQFF.